Given below is one TCR beta chain in context. Additional DNA sequences in this sample encode the identical CDR3. 60 Vbeta and 13 Jbeta primers were used in PCR. Repertoires were generated with immunoSEQ multiplex PCR, while TCRdb's copy carries only in-frame clones and drops some. The sample has 130,000 to 150,000 clones; roughly 79% are singletons. This sample was taken from a study of cytomegalovirus exposure and HLA in healthy donors. About the research overall: A previous analysis identified approximately 110 million unique TCR beta sequences derived from 180 million or so T cells.

This CDR3 is built from 13 residues. Trimming pared 0 bases from V and 4 bases from J, leaving 7 bases between. The germline CDR1 and CDR2 sequences are PRHDT and FYEKMQ (reference sequence). Sample: PBMCs. The chain joins TRBV13 to TRBJ2-7, with no clear D. This clonotype originated in a male donor in good health and CMV-seronegative. DNA of the CDR3: TGTGCCAGCAGCTTAGGCCTTAGTTACGAGCAGTACTTC. Translating it yields CASSLGLSYEQYF.